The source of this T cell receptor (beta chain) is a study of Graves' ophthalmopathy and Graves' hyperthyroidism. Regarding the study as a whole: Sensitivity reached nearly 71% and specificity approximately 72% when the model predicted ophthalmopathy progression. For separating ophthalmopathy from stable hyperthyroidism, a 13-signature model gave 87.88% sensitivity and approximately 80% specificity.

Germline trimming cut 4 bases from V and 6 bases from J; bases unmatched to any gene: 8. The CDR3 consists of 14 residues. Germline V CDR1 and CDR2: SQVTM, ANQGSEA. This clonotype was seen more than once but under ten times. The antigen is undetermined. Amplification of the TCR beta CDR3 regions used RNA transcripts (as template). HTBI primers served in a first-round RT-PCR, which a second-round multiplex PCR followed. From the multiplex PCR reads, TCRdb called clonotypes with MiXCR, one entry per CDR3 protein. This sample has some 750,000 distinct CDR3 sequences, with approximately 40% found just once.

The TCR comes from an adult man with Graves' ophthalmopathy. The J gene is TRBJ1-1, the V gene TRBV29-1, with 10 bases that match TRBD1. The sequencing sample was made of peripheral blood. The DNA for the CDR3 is TGCAGCGTTGGAAGTGACAGGGGGCCTGCTGAAGCTTTCTTT. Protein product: CSVGSDRGPAEAFF.